This TCR beta chain was sequenced during a study of blood T cells in healthy people across ages (dated by TCRdb to about 2015). For the wider study: In model experiments, roughly one uniquely barcoded TCR beta cDNA molecule per two T cells was captured by template switching. For two donors (one aged 18 to 30 and one aged 80 or older), the study analyzed two additional independent replicas of 1 million unique cDNA reads from the same blood draw. Age-related changes in TCR beta repertoire diversity were measured in the study by deep sequencing normalized with unique cDNA molecular identifiers. Donors were grouped into four age groups: young (average roughly 17 years), middle-aged (about 40), aged (around 60) and long-lived (just over 80). To avoid experimental bias, donors of different ages were distributed randomly across sequencing lanes.

The method behind the library was 5' RACE. The sample was run on an Illumina HiSeq 2500. The second PCR ran for about 6 to 11 cycles and used a J-beta primer mix along with a sample-barcoded 5' primer. Each TCR beta cDNA molecule received a unique molecular identifier from a template-switch 5' adaptor carrying 12 random nucleotides. Each sample yielded at least 3 million CDR3-containing paired-end reads. First-strand cDNA was synthesized from all RNA with the Mint cDNA synthesis kit, primed by a TRBC-specific oligonucleotide. Following uracil-DNA glycosylase treatment, a first 18-cycle PCR with universal primers M1SS and BC2_uni_R was performed on all cDNA. The published analysis was carried out like this. For normalization, 1 million high-quality reads, each with a distinct molecular identifier, were randomly selected from each sample. Reads sharing molecular identifiers were discarded rather than binned into consensus sequences. MiTCR, run with a Q25 quality threshold and the strictest error-elimination algorithm, handled CDR3 identification, clonotype clustering and error correction. Lower-bound total TCR beta diversity was estimated with a nonparametric unseen species model using Euler transformation. Using fastp trimming at Q25 and MiXCR clonotype assembly, TCRdb reanalyzed the public sequencing data and kept in-frame beta chains. Merged by CDR3 protein, the rows form single entries marked with the most common genes and DNA. TCRdb assigned the V and J calls; the authors' analysis was not used. The sample contains some 320,000 distinct CDR3 sequences, 25% to 30% of them found a single time. The ten biggest clones cover about 30% of the sample.

Broad study findings and their caveats: Estimates of total diversity based on one million sequenced T cells were regarded as lower bounds and as underestimates. As age increased, observed TCR beta diversity per million T cells dropped in a roughly linear way, and a significant reduction was already evident by age roughly 40. Because the CMV infection status of the donors was unknown, age-related changes in expanded clonotypes may potentially have been confounded. Compared with the aged group, the long-lived group had more naive CD4+ T cells, fewer expanded clones and increased TCR diversity, a pattern suggesting age selection. Bulk unsorted PBMC profiling prevented conclusive comparison of naive and antigen-experienced compartments. Observed TCR beta diversity correlated strongly with the percentage of naive T cells measured by flow cytometry.

Systemically healthy Caucasian individuals from Russia, some 36 in total and aged about 6 to 100 years, were included as donors. Each donor gave roughly 9 milliliters of peripheral blood, drawn into EDTA-treated Vacutainer tubes. PBMCs were isolated by Ficoll-Paque density-gradient centrifugation, with at least 7 million obtained per sample. Total RNA was extracted from PBMCs with Trizol reagent, with at least 5 micrograms obtained per sample. For every donor, flow cytometry on a PBMC aliquot measured the percentage of naive CD45RAhigh/CD27high T cells. On this clonotype: Its binding antigen is unknown. Per-base qualities were not stored, and no clone one base away is much larger.

This TCR was sampled from a woman in her seventies in good health. What was sequenced was blood.

The DNA sequence is given as TGTGCCAGCCTCCGGGACAGCAAAGAGACCCAGTACTTC. The encoded protein is CASLRDSKETQYF. In this chain, TRBV2 is recombined with TRBJ2-5; TRBD1 matches 7 bases in the middle. The CDR3 has 13 amino acids, counting the end cysteine and phenylalanine. The kept DNA is CDR3 alone, 39 bases in frame from the first base. Taken from the germline V gene, the CDR1 and CDR2 loops are SNHLY and FYNNEI. From V the trimming removes 8 bases and from J it removes 3 bases, while the gene matches leave 6 bases of the junction unaccounted for.